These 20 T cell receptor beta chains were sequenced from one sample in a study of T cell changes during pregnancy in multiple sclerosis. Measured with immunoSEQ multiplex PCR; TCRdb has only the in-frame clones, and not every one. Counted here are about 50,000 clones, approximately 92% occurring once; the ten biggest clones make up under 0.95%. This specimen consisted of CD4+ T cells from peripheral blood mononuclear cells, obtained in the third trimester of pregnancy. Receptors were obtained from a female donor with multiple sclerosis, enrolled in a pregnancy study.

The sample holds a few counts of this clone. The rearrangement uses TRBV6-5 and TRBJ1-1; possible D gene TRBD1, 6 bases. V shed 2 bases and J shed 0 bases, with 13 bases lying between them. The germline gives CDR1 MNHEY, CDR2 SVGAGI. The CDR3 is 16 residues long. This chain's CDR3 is CASSYGRGILNTEAFF. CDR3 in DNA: TGTGCCAGCAGTTACGGGAGGGGGATCCTGAACACTGAAGCTTTCTTT.

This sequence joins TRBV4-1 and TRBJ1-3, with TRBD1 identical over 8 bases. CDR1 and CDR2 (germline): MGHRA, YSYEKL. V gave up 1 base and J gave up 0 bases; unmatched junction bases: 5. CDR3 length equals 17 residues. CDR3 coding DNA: TGCGCCAGCAGCCAAGCTCCAGGGGGCCCCTCTGGAAACACCATATATTTT. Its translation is CASSQAPGGPSGNTIYF.

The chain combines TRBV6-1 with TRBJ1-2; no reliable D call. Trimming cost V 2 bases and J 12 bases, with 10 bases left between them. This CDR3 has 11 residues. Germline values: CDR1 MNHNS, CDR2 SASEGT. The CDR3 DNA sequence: TGTGCCAGCAGTGAATACAAGGGAGACACCTTC. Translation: CASSEYKGDTF.

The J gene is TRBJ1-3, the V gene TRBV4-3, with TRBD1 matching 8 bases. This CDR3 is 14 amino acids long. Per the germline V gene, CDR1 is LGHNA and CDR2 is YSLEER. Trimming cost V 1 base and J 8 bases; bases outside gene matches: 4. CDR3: CASSQGGQGYTIYF. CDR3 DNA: TGCGCCAGCAGCCAAGGAGGACAGGGTTACACCATATATTTT.

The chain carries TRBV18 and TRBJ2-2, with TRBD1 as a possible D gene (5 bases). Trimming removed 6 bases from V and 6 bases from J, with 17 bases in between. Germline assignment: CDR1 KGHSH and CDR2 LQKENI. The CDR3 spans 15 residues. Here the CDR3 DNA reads TGTGCCAGCTCGCGCTACAGGAGTACGGCCGGGGAGCTGTTTTTT. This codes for CASSRYRSTAGELFF.

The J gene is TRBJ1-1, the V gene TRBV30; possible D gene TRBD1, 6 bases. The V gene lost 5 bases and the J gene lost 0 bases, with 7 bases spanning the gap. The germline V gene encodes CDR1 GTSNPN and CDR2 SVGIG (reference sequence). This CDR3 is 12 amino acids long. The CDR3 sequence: CAWGTLNTEAFF. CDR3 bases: TGTGCCTGGGGGACATTGAACACTGAAGCTTTCTTT.

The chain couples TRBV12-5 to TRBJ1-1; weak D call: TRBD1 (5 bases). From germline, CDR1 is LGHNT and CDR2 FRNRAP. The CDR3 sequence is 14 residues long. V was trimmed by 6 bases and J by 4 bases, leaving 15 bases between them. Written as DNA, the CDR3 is TGTGCTAGTGGAAAGACAGCCCTGGGCACTGAAGCTTTCTTT. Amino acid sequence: CASGKTALGTEAFF. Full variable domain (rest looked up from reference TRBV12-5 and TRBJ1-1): DARVTQTPRHKVTEMGQEVTMRCQPILGHNTVFWYRQTMMQGLELLAYFRNRAPLDDSGMPKDRFSAEMPDATLATLKIQPSEPRDSAVYFCASGKTALGTEAFFGQGTRLTVV.

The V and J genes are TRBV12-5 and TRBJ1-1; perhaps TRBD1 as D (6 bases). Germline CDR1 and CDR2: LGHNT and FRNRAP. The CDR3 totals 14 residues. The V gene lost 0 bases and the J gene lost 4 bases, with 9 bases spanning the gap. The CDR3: CASGLVRGGTEAFF. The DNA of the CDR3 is TGTGCTAGTGGTTTGGTACGAGGGGGCACTGAAGCTTTCTTT.

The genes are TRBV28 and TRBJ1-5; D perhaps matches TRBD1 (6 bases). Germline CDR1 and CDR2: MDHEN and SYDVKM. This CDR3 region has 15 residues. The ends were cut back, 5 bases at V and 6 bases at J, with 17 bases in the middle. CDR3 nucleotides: TGTGCCAGCAGTCGCCTCAGGGGAGTGGGTCAGCCCCAGCATTTT. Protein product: CASSRLRGVGQPQHF.

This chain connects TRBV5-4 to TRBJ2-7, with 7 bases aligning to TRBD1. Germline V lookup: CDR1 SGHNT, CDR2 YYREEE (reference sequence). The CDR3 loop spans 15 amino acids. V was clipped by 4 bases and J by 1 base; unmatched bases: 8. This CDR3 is CASSPMTGYSYEQYF. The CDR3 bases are TGTGCCAGCAGCCCGATGACAGGGTATTCCTACGAGCAGTACTTC. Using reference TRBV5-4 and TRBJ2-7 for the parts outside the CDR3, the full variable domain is ETGVTQSPTHLIKTRGQQVTLRCSSQSGHNTVSWYQQALGQGPQFIFQYYREEENGRGNFPPRFSGLQFPNYSSELNVNALELDDSALYLCASSPMTGYSYEQYFGPGTRLTVT.

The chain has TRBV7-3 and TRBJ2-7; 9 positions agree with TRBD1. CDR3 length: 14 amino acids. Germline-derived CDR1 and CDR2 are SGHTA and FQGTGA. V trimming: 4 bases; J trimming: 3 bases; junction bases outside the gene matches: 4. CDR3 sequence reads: CASSSGQGLYEQYF. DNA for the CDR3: TGTGCCAGCAGCTCGGGACAGGGACTCTACGAGCAGTACTTC. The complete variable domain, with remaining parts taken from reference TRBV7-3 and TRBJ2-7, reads GAGVSQTPSNKVTEKGKYVELRCDPISGHTALYWYRQSLGQGPEFLIYFQGTGAADDSGLPNDRFFAVRPEGSVSTLKIQRTERGDSAVYLCASSSGQGLYEQYFGPGTRLTVT.

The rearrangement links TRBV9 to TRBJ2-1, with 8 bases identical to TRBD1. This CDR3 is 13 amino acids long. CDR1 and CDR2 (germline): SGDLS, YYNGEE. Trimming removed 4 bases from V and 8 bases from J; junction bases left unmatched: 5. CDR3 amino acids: CASSPHRGDEQFF. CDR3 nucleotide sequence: TGTGCCAGCAGCCCCCACAGGGGGGATGAGCAGTTCTTC. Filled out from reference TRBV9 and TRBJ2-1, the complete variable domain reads DSGVTQTPKHLITATGQRVTLRCSPRSGDLSVYWYQQSLDQGLQFLIQYYNGEERAKGNILERFSAQQFPDLHSELNLSSLELGDSALYFCASSPHRGDEQFFGPGTRLTVL.

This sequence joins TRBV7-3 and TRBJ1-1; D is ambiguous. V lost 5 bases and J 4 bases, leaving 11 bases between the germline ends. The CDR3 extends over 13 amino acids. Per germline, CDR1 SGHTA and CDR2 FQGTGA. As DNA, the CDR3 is TGTGCCAGCAGCCGGGGAGGGATCACTGAAGCTTTCTTT. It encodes CASSRGGITEAFF.

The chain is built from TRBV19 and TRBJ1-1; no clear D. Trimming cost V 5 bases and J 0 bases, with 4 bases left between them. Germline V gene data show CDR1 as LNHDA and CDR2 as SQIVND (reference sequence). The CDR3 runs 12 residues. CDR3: CASSQVNTEAFF. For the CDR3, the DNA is TGTGCCAGTAGTCAGGTGAACACTGAAGCTTTCTTT.

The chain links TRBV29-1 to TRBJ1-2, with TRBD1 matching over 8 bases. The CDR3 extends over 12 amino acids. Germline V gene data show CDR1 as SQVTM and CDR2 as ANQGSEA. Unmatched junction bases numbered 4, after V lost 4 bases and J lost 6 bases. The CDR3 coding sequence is TGCAGCGTTGCGTCAGGGGGCCATGGCTACACCTTC. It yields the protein CSVASGGHGYTF. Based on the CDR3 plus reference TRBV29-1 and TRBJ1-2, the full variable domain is SAVISQKPSRDICQRGTSLTIQCQVDSQVTMMFWYRQQPGQSLTLIATANQGSEATYESGFVIDKFPISRPNLTFSTLTVSNMSPEDSSIYLCSVASGGHGYTFGSGTRLTVV.

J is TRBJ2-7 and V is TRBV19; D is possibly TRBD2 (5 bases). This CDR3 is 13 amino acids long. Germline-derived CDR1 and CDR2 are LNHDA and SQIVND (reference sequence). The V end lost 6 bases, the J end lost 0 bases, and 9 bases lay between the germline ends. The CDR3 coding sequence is TGTGCCAGTAGCTACGGAGGCTCCTACGAGCAGTACTTC. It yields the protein CASSYGGSYEQYF.

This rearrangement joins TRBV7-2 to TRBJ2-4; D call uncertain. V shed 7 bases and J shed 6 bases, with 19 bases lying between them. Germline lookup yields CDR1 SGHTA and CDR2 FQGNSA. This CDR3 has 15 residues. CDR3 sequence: CASTLGSVHGNIQYF. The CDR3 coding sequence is TGTGCCAGCACCCTTGGAAGCGTCCATGGAAACATTCAGTACTTC.

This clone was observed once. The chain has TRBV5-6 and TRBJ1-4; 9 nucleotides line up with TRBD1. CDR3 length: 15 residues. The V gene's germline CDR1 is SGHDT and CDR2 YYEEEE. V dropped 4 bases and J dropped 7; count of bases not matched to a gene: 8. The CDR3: CASSTGTGLGEKLFF. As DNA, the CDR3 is TGTGCCAGCAGCACGGGGACAGGGTTAGGTGAAAAACTGTTTTTT. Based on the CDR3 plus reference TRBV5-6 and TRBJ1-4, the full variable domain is DAGVTQSPTHLIKTRGQQVTLRCSPKSGHDTVSWYQQALGQGPQFIFQYYEEEERQRGNFPDRFSGHQFPNYSSELNVNALLLGDSALYLCASSTGTGLGEKLFFGSGTQLSVL.

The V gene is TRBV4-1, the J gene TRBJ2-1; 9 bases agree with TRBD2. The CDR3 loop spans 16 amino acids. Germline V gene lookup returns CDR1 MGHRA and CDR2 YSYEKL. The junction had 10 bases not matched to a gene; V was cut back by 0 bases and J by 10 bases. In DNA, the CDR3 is TGCGCCAGCAGCCAAGAGGCTAGCGGGGTCCTGCCGGAGCAGTTCTTC. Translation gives CASSQEASGVLPEQFF.

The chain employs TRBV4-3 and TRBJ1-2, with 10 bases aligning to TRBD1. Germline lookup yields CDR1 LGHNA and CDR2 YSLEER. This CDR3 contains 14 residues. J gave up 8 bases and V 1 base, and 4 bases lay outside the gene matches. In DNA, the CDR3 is TGCGCCAGCAGCCAAGTGGGGGACAGGGGCGGCTACACCTTC. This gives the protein CASSQVGDRGGYTF.